These 6 T cell receptor beta chains share one sample of origin, sequenced in a study of blood T cell repertoires in COVID-19. Sequencing was performed with immunoSEQ multiplex PCR; in TCRdb, only in-frame clones are kept and a portion is missing. Of about 190,000 clones listed, around 86% are singletons. Sample: peripheral blood. The source of these receptors is a woman in her thirties or forties with acute or convalescent COVID-19.

A remark on this clone: Likely a read error: the CDR3 ends without its conserved phenylalanine or tryptophan. The chain couples TRBV11-1 to TRBJ2-7, with TRBD1 identical over 9 bases. Germline assignment: CDR1 SGHAT and CDR2 FQDESV (reference sequence). This CDR3 has 15 residues. J gave up 0 bases and V 3 bases, and 3 bases lay outside the gene matches. Here the CDR3 reads CASSLRGQGSYEQYL. The CDR3 DNA sequence: TGTGCCAGCAGCTTGAGGGGACAGGGCTCCTACGAGCAGTACCTC.

The chain uses TRBV28 and TRBJ2-2; tentative D call: TRBD2 (6 bases). With 5 bases removed from V and 1 base from J, the gap between germline ends came to 8 bases. CDR3 length: 14 residues. Germline CDR1 MDHEN, CDR2 SYDVKM. The CDR3 DNA reads TGTGCCAGCAGTACTAGCCTGAACACCGGGGAGCTGTTTTTT. Its translation: CASSTSLNTGELFF.

The chain joins TRBV19 to TRBJ1-2; TRBD1 matches 8 bases. Germline V CDR1 and CDR2: LNHDA, SQIVND (reference sequence). CDR3 length: 14 amino acids. Trimming took 6 bases from V and 3 from J; bases not matched to a gene: 6. CDR3 nucleotide sequence: TGTGCCAGTAGCGCGGACAGGGTATACTATGGCTACACCTTC. It translates to CASSADRVYYGYTF. Filled out from reference TRBV19 and TRBJ1-2, the complete variable domain reads DGGITQSPKYLFRKEGQNVTLSCEQNLNHDAMYWYRQDPGQGLRLIYYSQIVNDFQKGDIAEGYSVSREKKESFPLTVTSAQKNPTAFYLCASSADRVYYGYTFGSGTRLTVV.

The chain employs TRBV25-1 and TRBJ2-5, with a weak D call TRBD1 (5 bases). V was pared by 0 bases and J by 0 bases, with 8 bases between. Germline lookup yields CDR1 MGHDK and CDR2 SYGVNS. The CDR3 has 15 residues. CDR3 sequence reads: CASSEYQGYQETQYF. The CDR3 bases are TGTGCCAGCAGTGAATATCAGGGCTACCAAGAGACCCAGTACTTC.

This chain connects TRBV29-1 to TRBJ1-2; no definite D call. The CDR3 is 15 residues long. The germline V gene encodes CDR1 SQVTM and CDR2 ANQGSEA. V was shortened by 4 bases and J by 0 bases, with 15 bases between the two germline ends. The CDR3 reads CSVGSSRLSNYGYTF. DNA of the CDR3: TGCAGCGTTGGCTCCAGTCGCCTTTCTAACTATGGCTACACCTTC.

The chain has TRBV7-2 and TRBJ2-5; D not certain. CDR3 length: 13 residues. V was trimmed by 3 bases and J by 3 bases, leaving 8 bases between them. Germline CDR1 reads SGHTA; CDR2 reads FQGNSA. The CDR3 is CASSFSQKETQYF. CDR3 in DNA: TGTGCCAGCAGCTTCTCGCAGAAAGAGACCCAGTACTTC.